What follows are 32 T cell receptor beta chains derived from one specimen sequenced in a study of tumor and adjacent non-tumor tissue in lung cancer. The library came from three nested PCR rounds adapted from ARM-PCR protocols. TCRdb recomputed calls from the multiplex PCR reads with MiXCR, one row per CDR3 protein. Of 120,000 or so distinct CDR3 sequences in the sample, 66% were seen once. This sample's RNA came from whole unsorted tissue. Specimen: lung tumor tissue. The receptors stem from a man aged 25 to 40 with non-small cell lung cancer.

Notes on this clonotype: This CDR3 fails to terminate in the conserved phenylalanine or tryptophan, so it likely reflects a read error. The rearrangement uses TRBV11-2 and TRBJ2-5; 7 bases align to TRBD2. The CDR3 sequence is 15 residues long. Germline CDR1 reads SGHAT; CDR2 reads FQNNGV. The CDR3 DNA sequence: TGTGCCAACAGCGAGTTAACTAGCGAACTGGAGACCCAGTACTCC. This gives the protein CANSELTSELETQYS.

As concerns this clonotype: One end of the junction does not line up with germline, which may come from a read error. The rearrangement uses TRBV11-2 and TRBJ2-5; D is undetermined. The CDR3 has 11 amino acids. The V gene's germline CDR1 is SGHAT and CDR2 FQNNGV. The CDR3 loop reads CDSSISGIQYF. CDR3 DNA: TGTGACAGCAGCATCAGTGGAATCCAGTACTTC.

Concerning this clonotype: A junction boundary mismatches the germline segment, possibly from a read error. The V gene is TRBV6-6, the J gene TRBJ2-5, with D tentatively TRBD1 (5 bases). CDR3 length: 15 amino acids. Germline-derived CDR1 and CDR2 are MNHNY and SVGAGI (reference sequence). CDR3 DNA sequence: TGTGACAGCAATTACCGGGCAGGGATGCCCGAGACCCAGTACTTC. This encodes CDSNYRAGMPETQYF.

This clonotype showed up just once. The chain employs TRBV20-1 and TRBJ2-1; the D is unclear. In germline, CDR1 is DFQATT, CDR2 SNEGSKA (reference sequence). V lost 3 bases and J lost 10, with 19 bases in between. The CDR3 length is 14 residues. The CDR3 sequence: CSASGVIKGNEQFF. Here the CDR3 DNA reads TGCAGTGCTAGTGGAGTAATAAAAGGGAACGAGCAGTTCTTC.

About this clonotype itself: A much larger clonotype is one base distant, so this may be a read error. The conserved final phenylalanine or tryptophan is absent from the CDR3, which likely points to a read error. The CDR3 spells CASSFGQGQTQYL. CDR3 nucleotide sequence: TGTGCCAGCAGCTTCGGACAGGGGCAGACCCAGTACCTC. The V and J genes are TRBV11-3 and TRBJ2-5; 9 bases are shared with TRBD1. J gave up 6 bases and V 3 bases, and 2 bases lay outside the gene matches. This CDR3 comprises 13 residues. In germline, CDR1 is SGHNT, CDR2 YENEEA.

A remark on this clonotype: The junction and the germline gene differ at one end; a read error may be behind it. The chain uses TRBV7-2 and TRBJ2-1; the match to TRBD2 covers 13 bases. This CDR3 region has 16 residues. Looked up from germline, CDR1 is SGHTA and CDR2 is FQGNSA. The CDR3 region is CVSSKSGLAGSGEQFF. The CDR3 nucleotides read TGTGTCAGCAGCAAATCGGGACTAGCGGGGTCGGGTGAGCAGTTCTTC.

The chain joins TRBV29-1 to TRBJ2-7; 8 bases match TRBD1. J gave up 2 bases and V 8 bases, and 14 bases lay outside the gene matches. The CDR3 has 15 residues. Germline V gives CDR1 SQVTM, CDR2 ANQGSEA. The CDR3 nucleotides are TGCAGCCTTGTGGCAGGGGGCAGGTTTGCCTACGAGCAGTACTTC. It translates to CSLVAGGRFAYEQYF.

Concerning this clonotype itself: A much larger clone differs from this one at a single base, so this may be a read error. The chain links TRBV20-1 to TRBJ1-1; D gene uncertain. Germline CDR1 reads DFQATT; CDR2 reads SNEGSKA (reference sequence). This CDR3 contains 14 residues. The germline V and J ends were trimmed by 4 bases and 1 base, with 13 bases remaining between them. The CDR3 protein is CSATTSCWNTEAFF. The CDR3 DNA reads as TGCAGTGCTACGACTTCATGTTGGAACACTGAAGCTTTCTTT.

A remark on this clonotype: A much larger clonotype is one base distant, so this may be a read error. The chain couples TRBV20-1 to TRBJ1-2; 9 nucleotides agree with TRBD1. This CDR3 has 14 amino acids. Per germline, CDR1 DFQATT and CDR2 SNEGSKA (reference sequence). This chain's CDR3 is CNASTGGVGYGYTF. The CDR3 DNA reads TGCAATGCTAGCACAGGGGGCGTCGGCTATGGCTACACCTTC.

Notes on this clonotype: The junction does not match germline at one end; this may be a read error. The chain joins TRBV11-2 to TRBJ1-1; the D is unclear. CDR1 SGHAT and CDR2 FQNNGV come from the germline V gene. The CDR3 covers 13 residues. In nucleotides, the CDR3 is TGTGTCAGCAGCTTAGATCAAAACACTGAAGCATTCTTT. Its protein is CVSSLDQNTEAFF.

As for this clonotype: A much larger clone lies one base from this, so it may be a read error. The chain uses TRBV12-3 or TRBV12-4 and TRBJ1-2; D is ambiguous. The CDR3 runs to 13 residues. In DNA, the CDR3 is TGTGTCAGCAGTTTAGCGCTGTTGGATGGCTACACCTTC. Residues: CVSSLALLDGYTF.

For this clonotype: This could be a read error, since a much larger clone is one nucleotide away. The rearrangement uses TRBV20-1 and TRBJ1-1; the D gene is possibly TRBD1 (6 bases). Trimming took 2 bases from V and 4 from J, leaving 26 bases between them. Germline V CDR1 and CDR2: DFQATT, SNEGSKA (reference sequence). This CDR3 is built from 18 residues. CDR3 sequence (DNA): TGCAGTGCTAGATATCCCCGGGACAATCGTCCCTCACTCACTGAAGCTTTCTTT. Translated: CSARYPRDNRPSLTEAFF.

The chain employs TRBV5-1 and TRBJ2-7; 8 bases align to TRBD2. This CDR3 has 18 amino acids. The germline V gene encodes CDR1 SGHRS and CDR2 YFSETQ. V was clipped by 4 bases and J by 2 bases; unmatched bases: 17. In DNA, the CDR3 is TGCGCCAGCAGCGTGCCATCGATAAGCGGGGGACCGACCTACGAGCAGTACTTC. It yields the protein CASSVPSISGGPTYEQYF.

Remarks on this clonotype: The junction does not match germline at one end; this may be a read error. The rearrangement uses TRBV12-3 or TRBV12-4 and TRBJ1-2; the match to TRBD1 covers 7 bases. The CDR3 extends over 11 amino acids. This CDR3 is CAGSGGTDHTF. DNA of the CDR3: TGTGCCGGCAGTGGGGGGACAGACCACACCTTC.

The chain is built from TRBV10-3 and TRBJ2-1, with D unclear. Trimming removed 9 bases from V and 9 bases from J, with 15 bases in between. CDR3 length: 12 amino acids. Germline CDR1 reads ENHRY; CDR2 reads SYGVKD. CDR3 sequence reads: CAIGTDPSEQFF. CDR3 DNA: TGTGCCATTGGTACAGACCCCAGTGAGCAGTTCTTC.

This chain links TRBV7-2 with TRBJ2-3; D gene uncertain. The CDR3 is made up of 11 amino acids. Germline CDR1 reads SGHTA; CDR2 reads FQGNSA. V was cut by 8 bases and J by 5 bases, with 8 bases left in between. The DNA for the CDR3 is TGTGCCAGCGGGAAGGGAGATACGCAGTATTTT. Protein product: CASGKGDTQYF.

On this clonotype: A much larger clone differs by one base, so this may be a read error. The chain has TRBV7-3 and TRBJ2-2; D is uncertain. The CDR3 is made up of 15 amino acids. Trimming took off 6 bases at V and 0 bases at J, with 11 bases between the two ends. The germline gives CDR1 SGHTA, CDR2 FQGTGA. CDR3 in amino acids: CASRSLGSNTGELFF. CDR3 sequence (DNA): TGTGCCAGCAGGAGTCTCGGGTCGAACACCGGGGAGCTGTTTTTT.

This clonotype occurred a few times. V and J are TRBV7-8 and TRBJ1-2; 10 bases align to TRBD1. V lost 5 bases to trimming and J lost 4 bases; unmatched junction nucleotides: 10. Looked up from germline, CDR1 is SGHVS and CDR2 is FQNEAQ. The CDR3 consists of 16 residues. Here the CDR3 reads CASSADRGRLFYGYTF. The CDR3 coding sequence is TGTGCCAGCAGCGCCGACAGGGGGCGCTTATTCTATGGCTACACCTTC.

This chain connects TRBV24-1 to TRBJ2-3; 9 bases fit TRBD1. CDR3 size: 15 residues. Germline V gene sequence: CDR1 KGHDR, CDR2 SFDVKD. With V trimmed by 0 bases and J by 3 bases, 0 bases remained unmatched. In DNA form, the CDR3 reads TGTGCCACCAGTGATTTGGGGACAGGGACAGATACGCAGTATTTT. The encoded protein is CATSDLGTGTDTQYF.

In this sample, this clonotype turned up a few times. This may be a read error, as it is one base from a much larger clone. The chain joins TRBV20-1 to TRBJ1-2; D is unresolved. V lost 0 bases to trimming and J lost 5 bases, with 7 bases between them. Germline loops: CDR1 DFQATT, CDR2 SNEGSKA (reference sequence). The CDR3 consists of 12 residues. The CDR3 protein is CSARDRIYGYTF. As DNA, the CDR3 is TGCAGTGCTAGAGACAGGATATATGGCTACACCTTC.

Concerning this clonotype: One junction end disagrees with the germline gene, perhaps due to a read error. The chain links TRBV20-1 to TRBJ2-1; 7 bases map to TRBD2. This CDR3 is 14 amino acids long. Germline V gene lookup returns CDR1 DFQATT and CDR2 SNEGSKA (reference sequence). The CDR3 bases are TGCAGTGCTAGACAACCGGGGGGTTGCAATGAGCAGTGCTTC. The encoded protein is CSARQPGGCNEQCF.

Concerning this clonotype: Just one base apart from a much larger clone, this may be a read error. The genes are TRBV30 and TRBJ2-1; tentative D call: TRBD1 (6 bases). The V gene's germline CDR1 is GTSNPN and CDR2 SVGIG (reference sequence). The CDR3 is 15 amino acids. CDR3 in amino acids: CAWSAGQSYYNELFF. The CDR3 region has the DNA TGTGCCTGGAGTGCTGGACAGAGCTACTACAATGAGCTGTTCTTC.

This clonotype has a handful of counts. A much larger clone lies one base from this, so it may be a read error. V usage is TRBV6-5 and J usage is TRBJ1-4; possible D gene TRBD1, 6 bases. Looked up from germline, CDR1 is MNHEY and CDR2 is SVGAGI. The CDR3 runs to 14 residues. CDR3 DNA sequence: TGTGTCAGCAGACTTCGACAGGCCAATGAAAAACTGTTTTTT. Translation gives CVSRLRQANEKLFF.

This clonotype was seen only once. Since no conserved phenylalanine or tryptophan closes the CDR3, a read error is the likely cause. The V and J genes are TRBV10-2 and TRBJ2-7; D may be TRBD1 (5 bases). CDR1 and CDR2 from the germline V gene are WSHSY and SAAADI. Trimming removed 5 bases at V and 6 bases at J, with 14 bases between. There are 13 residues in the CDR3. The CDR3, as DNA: TGCGCCAGCAGTCGGCAGGGTAGACTCGAGCAGTACCTC. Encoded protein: CASSRQGRLEQYL.

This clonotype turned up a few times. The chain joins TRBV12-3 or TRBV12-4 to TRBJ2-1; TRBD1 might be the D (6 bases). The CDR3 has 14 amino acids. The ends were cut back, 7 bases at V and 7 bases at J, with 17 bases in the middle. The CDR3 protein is CASIDPTGPNEQFF. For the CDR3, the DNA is TGTGCCAGCATCGATCCAACAGGGCCGAATGAGCAGTTCTTC.

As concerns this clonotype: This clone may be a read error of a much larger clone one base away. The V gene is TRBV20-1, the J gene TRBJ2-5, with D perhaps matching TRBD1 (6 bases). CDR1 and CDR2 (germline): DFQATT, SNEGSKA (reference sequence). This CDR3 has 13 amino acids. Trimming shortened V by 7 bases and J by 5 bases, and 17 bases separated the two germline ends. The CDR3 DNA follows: TGCAGTGGGAGTGAGGGTAGGGGGGAGACCCAGTACTTC. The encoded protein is CSGSEGRGETQYF.

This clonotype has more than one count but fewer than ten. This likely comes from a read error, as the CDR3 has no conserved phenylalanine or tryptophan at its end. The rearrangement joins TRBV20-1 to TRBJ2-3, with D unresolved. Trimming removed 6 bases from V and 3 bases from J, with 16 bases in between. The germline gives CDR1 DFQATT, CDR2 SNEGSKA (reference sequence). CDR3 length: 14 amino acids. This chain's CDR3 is CSAPKVETTDTQYL. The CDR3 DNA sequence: TGCAGTGCCCCTAAAGTCGAGACAACAGATACGCAGTATTTA.

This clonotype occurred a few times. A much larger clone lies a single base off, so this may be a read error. The CDR3, as DNA: TGCAGTGTTCCCCTAGCGGGCCACAATGAGCAGTTCTTC. This translates into CSVPLAGHNEQFF. V and J are TRBV20-1 and TRBJ2-1, with 8 bases that match TRBD2. Per the germline V gene, CDR1 is DFQATT and CDR2 is SNEGSKA (reference sequence). The CDR3 contains 13 residues. V trimming: 7 bases; J trimming: 5 bases; junction bases outside the gene matches: 7.

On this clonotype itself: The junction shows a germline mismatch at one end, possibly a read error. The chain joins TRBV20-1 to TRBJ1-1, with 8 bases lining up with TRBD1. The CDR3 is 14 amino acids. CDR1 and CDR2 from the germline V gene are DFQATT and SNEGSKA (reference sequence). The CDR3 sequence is CRARFDRGRSEAFF. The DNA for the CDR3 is TGCCGTGCTAGATTTGACAGGGGAAGAAGTGAAGCTTTCTTT.

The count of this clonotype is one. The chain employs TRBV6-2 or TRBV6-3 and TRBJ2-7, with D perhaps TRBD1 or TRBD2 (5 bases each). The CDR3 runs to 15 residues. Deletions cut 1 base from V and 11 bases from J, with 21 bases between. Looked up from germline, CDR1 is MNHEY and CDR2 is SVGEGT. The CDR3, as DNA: TGTGCCAGCAGTTACTGGGACCGGTTTCTGGGGGAAGAGTACTTC. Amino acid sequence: CASSYWDRFLGEEYF.

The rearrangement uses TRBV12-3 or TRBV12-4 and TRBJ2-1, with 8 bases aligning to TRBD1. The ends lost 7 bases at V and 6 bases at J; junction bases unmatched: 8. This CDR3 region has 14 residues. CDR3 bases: TGTGCCAGCAACCCGGGACAGGAAGGCAATGAGCAGTTCTTC. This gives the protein CASNPGQEGNEQFF.

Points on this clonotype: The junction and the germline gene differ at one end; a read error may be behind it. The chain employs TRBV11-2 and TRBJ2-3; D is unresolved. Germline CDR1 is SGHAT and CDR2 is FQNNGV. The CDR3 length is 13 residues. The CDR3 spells CASSLDHTDTHYF. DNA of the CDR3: TGTGCCAGCAGCTTAGACCACACAGATACGCACTATTTT. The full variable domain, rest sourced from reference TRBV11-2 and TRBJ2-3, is EAGVAQSPRYKIIEKRQSVAFWCNPISGHATLYWYQQILGQGPKLLIQFQNNGVVDDSQLPKDRFSAERLKGVDSTLKIQPAKLEDSAVYLCASSLDHTDTHYFGPGTRLTVL.